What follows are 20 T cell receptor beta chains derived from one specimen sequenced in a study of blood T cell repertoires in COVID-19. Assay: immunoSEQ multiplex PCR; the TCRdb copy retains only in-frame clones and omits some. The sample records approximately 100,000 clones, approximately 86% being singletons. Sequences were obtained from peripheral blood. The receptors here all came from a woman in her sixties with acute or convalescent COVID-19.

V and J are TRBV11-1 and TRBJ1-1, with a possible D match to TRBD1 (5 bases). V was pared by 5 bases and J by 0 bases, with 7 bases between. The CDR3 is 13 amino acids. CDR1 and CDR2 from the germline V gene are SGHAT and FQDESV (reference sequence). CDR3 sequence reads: CASSPRVNTEAFF. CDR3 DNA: TGTGCCAGCAGCCCCAGGGTGAACACTGAAGCTTTCTTT. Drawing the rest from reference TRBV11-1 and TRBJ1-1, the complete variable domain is EAEVAQSPRYKITEKSQAVAFWCDPISGHATLYWYRQILGQGPELLVQFQDESVVDDSQLPKDRFSAERLKGVDSTLKIQPAELGDSAMYLCASSPRVNTEAFFGQGTRLTVV.

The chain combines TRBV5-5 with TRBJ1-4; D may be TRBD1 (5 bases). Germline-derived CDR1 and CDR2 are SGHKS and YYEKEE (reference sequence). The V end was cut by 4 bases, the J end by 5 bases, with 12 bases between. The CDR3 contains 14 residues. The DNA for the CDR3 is TGTGCCAGCAGCCCGACAGAAAAGAATGAAAAACTGTTTTTT. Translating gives CASSPTEKNEKLFF.

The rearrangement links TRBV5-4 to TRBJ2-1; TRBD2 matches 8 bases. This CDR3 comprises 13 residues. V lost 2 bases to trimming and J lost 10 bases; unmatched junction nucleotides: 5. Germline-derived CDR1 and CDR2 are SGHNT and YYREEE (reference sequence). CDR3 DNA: TGTGCCAGCAGCTTTGCCGGGAGGGGAGAGCAGTTCTTC. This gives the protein CASSFAGRGEQFF.

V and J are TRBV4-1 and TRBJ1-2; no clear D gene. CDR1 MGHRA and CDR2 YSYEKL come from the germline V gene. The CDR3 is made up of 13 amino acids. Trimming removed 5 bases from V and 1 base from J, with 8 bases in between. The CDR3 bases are TGCGCCAGCAGCTTAACAGATAACTATGGCTACACCTTC. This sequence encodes CASSLTDNYGYTF.

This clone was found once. The CDR3 protein is CATSRDRADREKLFF. Written as DNA, the CDR3 is TGTGCCACTTCTCGGGACAGGGCCGATAGGGAAAAACTGTTTTTT. The chain is built from TRBV10-3 and TRBJ1-4, with 9 bases matching TRBD1. There are 15 residues in the CDR3. With 10 bases clipped from V and 8 bases from J, the junction kept 14 bases outside the gene matches. The germline CDR1 and CDR2 sequences are ENHRY and SYGVKD.

CDR3 sequence reads: CASSPDWNQPQHF. CDR3 DNA: TGTGCCAGCTCACCAGACTGGAATCAGCCCCAGCATTTT. The chain links TRBV18 to TRBJ1-5, with D unresolved. The CDR3 is 13 residues long. The V end was cut by 2 bases, the J end by 4 bases, with 6 bases between. Germline V gene sequence: CDR1 KGHSH, CDR2 LQKENI. Full variable domain (missing parts from reference TRBV18 and TRBJ1-5): NAGVMQNPRHLVRRRGQEARLRCSPMKGHSHVYWYRQLPEEGLKFMVYLQKENIIDESGMPKERFSAEFPKEGPSILRIQQVVRGDSAAYFCASSPDWNQPQHFGDGTRLSIL.

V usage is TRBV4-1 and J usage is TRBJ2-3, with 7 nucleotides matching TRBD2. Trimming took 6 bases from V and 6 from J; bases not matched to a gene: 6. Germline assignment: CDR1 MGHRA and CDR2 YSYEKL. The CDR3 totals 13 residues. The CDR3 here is CASSQVGGDTQYF. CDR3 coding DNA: TGCGCCAGCAGTCAGGTGGGGGGGGATACGCAGTATTTT.

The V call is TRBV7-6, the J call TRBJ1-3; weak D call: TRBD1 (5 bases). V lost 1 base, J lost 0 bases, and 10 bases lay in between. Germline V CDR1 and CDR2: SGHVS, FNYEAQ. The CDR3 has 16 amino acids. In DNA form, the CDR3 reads TGTGCCAGCAGCTTAGAGGCCAGGGACTCTGGAAACACCATATATTTT. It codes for CASSLEARDSGNTIYF.

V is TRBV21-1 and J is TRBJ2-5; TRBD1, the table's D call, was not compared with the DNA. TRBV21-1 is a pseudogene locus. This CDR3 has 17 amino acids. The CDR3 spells CASTRPGGEDRVKTQYF. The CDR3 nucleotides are TGTGCCAGCACGCGTCCGGGAGGCGAGGACAGGGTAAAGACCCAGTACTTC.

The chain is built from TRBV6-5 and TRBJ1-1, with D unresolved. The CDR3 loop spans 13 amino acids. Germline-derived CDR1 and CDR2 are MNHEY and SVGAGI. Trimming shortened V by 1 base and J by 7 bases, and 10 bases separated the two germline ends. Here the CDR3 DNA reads TGTGCCAGCAGTTACTGGGAGCTGGGTGAAGCTTTCTTT. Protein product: CASSYWELGEAFF.

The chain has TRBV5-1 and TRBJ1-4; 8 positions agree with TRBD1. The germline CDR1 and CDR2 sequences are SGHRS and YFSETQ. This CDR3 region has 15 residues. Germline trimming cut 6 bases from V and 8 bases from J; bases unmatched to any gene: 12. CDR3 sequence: CASKPRQGRPEKLFF. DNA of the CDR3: TGCGCCAGCAAACCACGACAGGGGCGTCCCGAAAAACTGTTTTTT.

The CDR3 DNA follows: TGTGCCAGTGGGACAGGGGTTTTCTATGGCTACACCTTC. It specifies CASGTGVFYGYTF. V and J are TRBV12-3 or TRBV12-4 and TRBJ1-2, with 10 bases identical to TRBD1. V was pared by 9 bases and J by 4 bases, with 5 bases of the junction left unmatched. This CDR3 region has 13 residues.

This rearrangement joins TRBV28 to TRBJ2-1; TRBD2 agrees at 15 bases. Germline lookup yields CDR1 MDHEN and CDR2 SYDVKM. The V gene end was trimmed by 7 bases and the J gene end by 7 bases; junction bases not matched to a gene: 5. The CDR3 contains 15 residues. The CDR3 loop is CASTFGLAGGNEQFF. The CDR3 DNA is TGTGCCAGCACCTTCGGACTAGCGGGGGGGAATGAGCAGTTCTTC.

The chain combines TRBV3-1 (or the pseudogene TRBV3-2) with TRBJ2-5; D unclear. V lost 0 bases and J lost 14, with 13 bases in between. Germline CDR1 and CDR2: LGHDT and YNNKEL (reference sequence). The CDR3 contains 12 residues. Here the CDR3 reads CASSQEHYRSYF. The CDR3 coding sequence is TGTGCCAGCAGCCAAGAGCACTATAGATCCTACTTC.

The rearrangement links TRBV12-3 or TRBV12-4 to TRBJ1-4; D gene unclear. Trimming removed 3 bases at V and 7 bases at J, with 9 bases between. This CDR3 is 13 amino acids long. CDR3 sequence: CASSLGEAEKLFF. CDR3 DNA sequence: TGTGCCAGCAGTTTGGGAGAGGCTGAAAAACTGTTTTTT.

CDR3 residues: CASSIVLAGGTGELFF. CDR3 coding DNA: TGTGCCAGTAGTATAGTACTAGCGGGAGGAACCGGGGAGCTGTTTTTT. J is TRBJ2-2 and V is TRBV19, with TRBD2 identical over 12 bases. CDR1 LNHDA and CDR2 SQIVND come from the germline V gene (reference sequence). V dropped 1 base and J dropped 5; count of bases not matched to a gene: 2. This CDR3 is 16 amino acids long.

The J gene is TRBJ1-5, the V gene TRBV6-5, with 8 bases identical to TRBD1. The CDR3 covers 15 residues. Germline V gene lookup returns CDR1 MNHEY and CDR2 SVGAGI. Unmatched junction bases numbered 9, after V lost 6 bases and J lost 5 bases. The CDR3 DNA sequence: TGTGCCAGCAGCCTAACAGGGGGGTTTGATCAGCCCCAGCATTTT. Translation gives CASSLTGGFDQPQHF.

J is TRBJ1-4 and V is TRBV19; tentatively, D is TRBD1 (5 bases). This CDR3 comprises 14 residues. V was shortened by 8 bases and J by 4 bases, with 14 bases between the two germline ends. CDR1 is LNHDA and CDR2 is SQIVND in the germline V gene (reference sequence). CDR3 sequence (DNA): TGTGCCAGTTCCCAGGGATATGATAATGAAAAACTGTTTTTT. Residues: CASSQGYDNEKLFF.

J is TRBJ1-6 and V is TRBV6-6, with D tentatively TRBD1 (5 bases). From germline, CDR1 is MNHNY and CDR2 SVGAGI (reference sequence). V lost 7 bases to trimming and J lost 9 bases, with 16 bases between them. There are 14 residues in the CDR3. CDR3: CASNPRQGSSPLHF. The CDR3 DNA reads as TGTGCCAGCAACCCGAGGCAGGGAAGTTCACCCCTCCACTTT.

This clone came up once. CDR3 sequence: CASSNYSGANVLTF. The CDR3 region has the DNA TGTGCCAGCAGCAATTACTCTGGGGCCAACGTCCTGACTTTC. The chain is built from TRBV11-2 and TRBJ2-6, with D unclear. CDR1 and CDR2 (germline): SGHAT, FQNNGV. The CDR3 is 14 amino acids. V lost 5 bases and J lost 0, with 5 bases in between.